This T cell receptor beta chain comes out of a study of T cell repertoires in cytomegalovirus infection. Study overall: Evidence of both CMV infection and a matching HLA type came from public TCR beta signatures. Study-level points and caveats: Cumulative public TCR beta family frequency identified CMV carriers with the relevant HLA.

A single count supports this clonotype. Its antigen is unidentified. Germline CDR1 reads SNHLY; CDR2 reads FYNNEI. The CDR3 has 14 residues. Between the trimmed V and J ends, which lost 2 bases and 8 bases, there was a span of 15 bases. In TCRdb, the reads were re-called with MiXCR into one record per CDR3 protein. The table has about 740,000 distinct CDR3 sequences, around 30% seen once. V is TRBV2 and J is TRBJ2-5; D perhaps matches TRBD2 (5 bases). The clonotype was recovered from a human donor in good health (CMV status not recorded). Some clones in this sample may be carry-over from other donors' samples. Sequences were derived from cultured PBMCs, sampled from culture after CMV antigen stimulation. CDR3 sequence reads: CASSEYPSAGTQYF. CDR3 coding DNA: TGTGCCAGCAGTGAATATCCCTCCGCGGGCACCCAGTACTTC.